This T cell receptor (beta chain) was identified in a study of blood T cell repertoires in COVID-19. Study at large: Acute and convalescent COVID-19 specimens originated in the United States, Italy and Spain. From T cells, B-cell-depleted T cells, or PBMCs came the material, which was cDNA or gDNA.

Trimming took off 5 bases at V and 1 base at J, with 11 bases between the two ends. The germline CDR1 and CDR2 sequences are SGHNT and YENEEA. CDR3 length equals 14 residues. Enrolled during active infection, Seattle patients were then followed longitudinally. Original handling: Reference gene primer amplification gave nucleated cell count estimates. Generated by immunoSEQ multiplex PCR, the TCRdb table keeps only in-frame clones and is missing some. That table furnishes V, J and clone size, whereas the DNA furnished D and trimming. The sample holds 210,000 or so clones, 85% seen once. V gene TRBV11-3 combines with J gene TRBJ1-1, with D possibly TRBD1 on 5 matching bases. The sequence derives from a man aged 50-60 years with COVID-19, enrolled during active disease. Sequenced material: peripheral blood. In DNA form, the CDR3 reads TGTGCCAGCAGCCAAGGCGGGACGAACACTGAAGCTTTCTTT. This codes for CASSQGGTNTEAFF.